One and the same sample provided the 18 T cell receptor beta chains below, sequenced in a study of T cell responses to AZD1222 COVID-19 vaccine (dated by TCRdb to about 2021). Library method: the immunoSEQ multiplex PCR assay. The immuneACCESS repertoire file appears here via TCRdb, limited to in-frame rearrangements. These files lack a portion of the clones; in checked studies, under half of the deficit traces to unresolved V genes, and the cause of the others is not known. The sample table shows 150,000 to 200,000 clones, and around 90% are seen once. Together, the top ten hold about 2.8% of the sample. Taken with the paper, the label for time point translates to: baseline before first vaccination. The sample was peripheral blood, taken on day 0 of AZD1222 vaccination. These receptors all come from an adult in good health.

The gene calls are TRBV7-6 and TRBJ2-5; TRBD1 agrees at 10 bases. The germline V gene encodes CDR1 SGHVS and CDR2 FNYEAQ. V lost 5 bases and J lost 4; bases outside the gene matches: 7. The CDR3 runs to 15 residues. In DNA form, the CDR3 reads TGTGCCAGCAGCACCGGGACAGGGGTTTTAGAGACCCAGTACTTC. This translates into CASSTGTGVLETQYF.

Written as DNA, the CDR3 is TGTGCCAGCAGTTCATCAGCCTTGAACACTGAAGCTTTCTTT. It codes for CASSSSALNTEAFF. The chain joins TRBV27 to TRBJ1-1; D not certain. Trimming took 4 bases from V and 0 from J, leaving 9 bases between them. The CDR3 is 14 amino acids. Germline CDR1 MNHEY, CDR2 SMNVEV (reference sequence).

The J gene is TRBJ1-3, the V gene TRBV4-1; 7 nucleotides match TRBD1. The CDR3 has 15 residues. V shed 2 bases and J 3 bases; nucleotides not matched to a gene: 4. Germline V gene lookup returns CDR1 MGHRA and CDR2 YSYEKL. The CDR3 reads CASSQITGVGNTIYF. The CDR3 nucleotides read TGCGCCAGCAGCCAAATTACAGGGGTTGGAAACACCATATATTTT.

The chain has TRBV6-6 and TRBJ1-1; 8 bases map to TRBD1. The junction had 0 bases not matched to a gene; V was cut back by 0 bases and J by 6 bases. CDR1 is MNHNY, CDR2 SVGAGI, per germline (reference sequence). CDR3 length: 13 amino acids. CDR3 coding DNA: TGTGCCAGCAGTTACTCGACAGGGGCTGAAGCTTTCTTT. Amino acids: CASSYSTGAEAFF.

The chain has TRBV2 and TRBJ2-7; perhaps D is TRBD1 or TRBD2 (5 bases each). V was cut by 0 bases and J by 6 bases, with 15 bases left in between. CDR3 length equals 15 residues. The germline CDR1 and CDR2 sequences are SNHLY and FYNNEI. DNA of the CDR3: TGTGCCAGCAGTGAAGCCCCCGGGACGGGTTCCGAGCAGTACTTC. Protein sequence: CASSEAPGTGSEQYF.

The chain links TRBV2 to TRBJ1-5; D remains unclear. Trimming pared 4 bases from V and 2 bases from J, leaving 12 bases between. Germline CDR1 is SNHLY and CDR2 is FYNNEI. The CDR3 is 15 residues long. CDR3 sequence reads: CASSGRGSGNQPQHF. As DNA, the CDR3 is TGTGCCAGCAGTGGACGCGGGTCTGGCAATCAGCCCCAGCATTTT.

DNA for the CDR3: TGTGCCAGCACCTCAAGTACTAGCGGGAGAGGACACGAGCAGTACTTC. It codes for CASTSSTSGRGHEQYF. The chain couples TRBV27 to TRBJ2-7; 11 nucleotides line up with TRBD2. The CDR3 has 16 residues. Germline V CDR1 and CDR2: MNHEY, SMNVEV (reference sequence). The V segment lost 7 bases and the J segment 5 bases; nucleotides outside the gene matches: 13.

This chain connects TRBV4-2 to TRBJ1-2, with unresolved D. Trimming removed 1 base at V and 1 base at J, with 10 bases between. The germline CDR1 and CDR2 sequences are LGHNA and YNFKEQ. This CDR3 is 15 amino acids long. For the CDR3, the DNA is TGTGCCAGCAGCCAAGGGCCGGAGGATAACTATGGCTACACCTTC. It encodes CASSQGPEDNYGYTF.

V gene TRBV2 combines with J gene TRBJ1-1; TRBD1 aligns across 11 bases. Trimming removed 11 bases from V and 1 base from J; junction bases left unmatched: 3. Germline CDR1 SNHLY, CDR2 FYNNEI. The CDR3 spans 13 residues. CDR3 sequence reads: CAAGTGGNTEAFF. CDR3 coding DNA: TGTGCCGCCGGGACAGGGGGGAACACTGAAGCTTTCTTT.

This rearrangement joins TRBV20-1 to TRBJ2-3; 7 nucleotides line up with TRBD1. The CDR3 length is 15 residues. The V gene's germline CDR1 is DFQATT and CDR2 SNEGSKA (reference sequence). The V gene end was trimmed by 3 bases and the J gene end by 0 bases; junction bases not matched to a gene: 6. The CDR3 coding sequence is TGCAGTGCTAGTAAAAGGGGGCCTAGCACAGATACGCAGTATTTT. Its translation is CSASKRGPSTDTQYF.

This clone was counted once. V usage is TRBV29-1 and J usage is TRBJ2-1; 7 bases fit TRBD2. The germline V gene encodes CDR1 SQVTM and CDR2 ANQGSEA. Trimming took 7 bases from V and 2 from J; bases not matched to a gene: 8. CDR3 size: 14 residues. CDR3 loop: CSAILAPTYNEQFF. The DNA of the CDR3 is TGCAGCGCCATACTAGCGCCGACCTACAATGAGCAGTTCTTC.

The chain combines TRBV20-1 with TRBJ2-2, with a possible D match to TRBD1 (5 bases). Deletions cut 3 bases from V and 6 bases from J, with 8 bases between. Per the germline V gene, CDR1 is DFQATT and CDR2 is SNEGSKA (reference sequence). The CDR3 extends over 12 amino acids. The CDR3: CSASQGAGELFF. For the CDR3, the DNA is TGCAGTGCTAGTCAGGGCGCCGGGGAGCTGTTTTTT.

The chain joins TRBV5-1 to TRBJ2-1; TRBD2 aligns across 12 bases. Germline assignment: CDR1 SGHRS and CDR2 YFSETQ. With V trimmed by 4 bases and J by 8 bases, 13 bases remained unmatched. This CDR3 spans 17 amino acids. CDR3 residues: CASSLTPSGRASHEQFF. The CDR3 DNA follows: TGCGCCAGCAGCCTTACTCCTAGCGGGAGGGCGTCCCATGAGCAGTTCTTC. The entire variable domain, with the rest obtained from reference TRBV5-1 and TRBJ2-1, is as follows: KAGVTQTPRYLIKTRGQQVTLSCSPISGHRSVSWYQQTPGQGLQFLFEYFSETQRNKGNFPGRFSGRQFSNSRSEMNVSTLELGDSALYLCASSLTPSGRASHEQFFGPGTRLTVL.

The chain uses TRBV5-1 and TRBJ2-7; 9 bases line up with TRBD1. Losses at the gene ends were 3 bases for V and 2 bases for J; bases not matched to a gene: 6. This CDR3 is built from 15 residues. Germline V gene sequence: CDR1 SGHRS, CDR2 YFSETQ. Written as DNA, the CDR3 is TGCGCCAGCAGCTCAGGGACAGGGATTACCTACGAGCAGTACTTC. It is translated as CASSSGTGITYEQYF. Based on the CDR3 plus reference TRBV5-1 and TRBJ2-7, the full variable domain is KAGVTQTPRYLIKTRGQQVTLSCSPISGHRSVSWYQQTPGQGLQFLFEYFSETQRNKGNFPGRFSGRQFSNSRSEMNVSTLELGDSALYLCASSSGTGITYEQYFGPGTRLTVT.

J is TRBJ1-1 and V is TRBV3-1 (or the pseudogene TRBV3-2); D uncertain. The V gene lost 0 bases and the J gene lost 0 bases, with 11 bases spanning the gap. Germline V gene data show CDR1 as LGHDT and CDR2 as YNNKEL (reference sequence). The CDR3 runs to 16 residues. CDR3 sequence (DNA): TGTGCCAGCAGCCAAGATCTACTAGCCATGAACACTGAAGCTTTCTTT. Its protein is CASSQDLLAMNTEAFF.

This rearrangement joins TRBV2 to TRBJ2-3; TRBD1 agrees at 9 bases. V dropped 3 bases and J dropped 2; count of bases not matched to a gene: 6. This CDR3 comprises 16 residues. CDR1 and CDR2 from the germline V gene are SNHLY and FYNNEI. For the CDR3, the DNA is TGTGCCAGCAGTGACCCCGGGACAGGGTTCACAGATACGCAGTATTTT. This encodes CASSDPGTGFTDTQYF.

The chain has TRBV11-2 and TRBJ2-7; no clear D. The CDR3 contains 14 residues. CDR1 is SGHAT and CDR2 is FQNNGV in the germline V gene. Trimming cost V 1 base and J 0 bases, with 7 bases left between them. The CDR3 nucleotides are TGTGCCAGCAGCTTAGGGTTCGACTCCTACGAGCAGTACTTC. It codes for CASSLGFDSYEQYF.

This clone was picked up a small number of times. This chain uses TRBV5-8 with TRBJ1-5; 10 bases fit TRBD1. V lost 4 bases to trimming and J lost 2 bases; unmatched junction nucleotides: 3. The CDR3 is made up of 15 amino acids. Germline CDR1 is SGHTS and CDR2 is YDEGEE. The DNA of the CDR3 is TGTGCCAGCAGCCTCGGGACAGGGGGCAATCAGCCCCAGCATTTT. It specifies CASSLGTGGNQPQHF.